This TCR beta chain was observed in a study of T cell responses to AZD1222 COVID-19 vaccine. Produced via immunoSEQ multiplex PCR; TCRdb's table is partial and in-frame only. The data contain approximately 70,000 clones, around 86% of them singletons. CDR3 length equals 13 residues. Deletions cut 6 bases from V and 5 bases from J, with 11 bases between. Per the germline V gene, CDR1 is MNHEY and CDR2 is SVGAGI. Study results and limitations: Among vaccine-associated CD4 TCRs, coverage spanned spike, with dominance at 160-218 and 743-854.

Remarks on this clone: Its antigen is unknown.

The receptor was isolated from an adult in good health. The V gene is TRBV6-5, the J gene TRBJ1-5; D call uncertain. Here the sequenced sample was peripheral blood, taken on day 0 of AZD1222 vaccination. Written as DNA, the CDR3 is TGTGCCAGCAGCCCGGACTGGGATCAGCCCCAGCATTTT. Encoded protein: CASSPDWDQPQHF.